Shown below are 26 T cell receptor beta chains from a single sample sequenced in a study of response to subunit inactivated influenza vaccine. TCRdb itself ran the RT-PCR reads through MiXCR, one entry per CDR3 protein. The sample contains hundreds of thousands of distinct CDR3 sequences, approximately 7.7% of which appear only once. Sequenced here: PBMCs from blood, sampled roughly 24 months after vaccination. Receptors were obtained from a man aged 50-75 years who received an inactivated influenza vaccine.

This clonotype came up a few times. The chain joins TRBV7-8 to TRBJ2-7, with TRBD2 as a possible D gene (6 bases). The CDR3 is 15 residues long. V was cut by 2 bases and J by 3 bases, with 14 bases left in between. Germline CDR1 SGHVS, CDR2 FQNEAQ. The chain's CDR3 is CASSLSSAPVYEQYF. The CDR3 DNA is TGTGCCAGCAGCTTATCTAGCGCCCCCGTCTACGAGCAGTACTTC.

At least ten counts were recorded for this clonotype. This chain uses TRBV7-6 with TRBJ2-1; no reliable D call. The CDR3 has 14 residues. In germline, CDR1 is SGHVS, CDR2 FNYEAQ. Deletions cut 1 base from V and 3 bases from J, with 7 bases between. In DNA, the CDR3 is TGTGCCAGCAGCTTAGATCCAAACTACAATGAGCAGTTCTTC. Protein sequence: CASSLDPNYNEQFF. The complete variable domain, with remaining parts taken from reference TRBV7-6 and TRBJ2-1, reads GAGVSQSPRYKVTKRGQDVALRCDPISGHVSLYWYRQALGQGPEFLTYFNYEAQQDKSGLPNDRFSAERPEGSISTLTIQRTEQRDSAMYRCASSLDPNYNEQFFGPGTRLTVL.

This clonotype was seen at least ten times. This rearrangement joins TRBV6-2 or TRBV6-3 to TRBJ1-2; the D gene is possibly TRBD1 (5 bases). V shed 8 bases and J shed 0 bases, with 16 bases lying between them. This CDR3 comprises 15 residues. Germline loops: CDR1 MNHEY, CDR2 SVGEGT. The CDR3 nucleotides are TGTGCCAGCGGGGGAAGGAGGAGATCTAACTATGGCTACACCTTC. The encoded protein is CASGGRRRSNYGYTF.

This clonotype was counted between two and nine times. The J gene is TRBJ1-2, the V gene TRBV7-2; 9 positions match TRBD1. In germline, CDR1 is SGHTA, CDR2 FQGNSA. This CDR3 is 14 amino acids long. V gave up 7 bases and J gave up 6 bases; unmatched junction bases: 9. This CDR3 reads CASIPGQGINGYTF. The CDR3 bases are TGTGCCAGCATCCCCGGACAGGGGATTAATGGCTACACCTTC.

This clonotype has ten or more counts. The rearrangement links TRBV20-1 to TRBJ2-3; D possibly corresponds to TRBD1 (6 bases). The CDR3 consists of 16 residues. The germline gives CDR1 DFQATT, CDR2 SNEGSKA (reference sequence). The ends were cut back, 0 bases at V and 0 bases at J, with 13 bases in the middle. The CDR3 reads CSARDFRDTSTDTQYF. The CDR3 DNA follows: TGCAGTGCTAGAGATTTCCGGGACACTAGCACAGATACGCAGTATTTT.

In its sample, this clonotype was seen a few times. CDR3 nucleotide sequence: TGTGCCAGCAGCCAAGATCGGCGGGGGGCCCTTGGGTCATTCATTCAGTACTTC. Its translation: CASSQDRRGALGSFIQYF. The chain has TRBV3-1 and TRBJ2-4, with TRBD2 identical over 8 bases. This CDR3 is built from 18 residues. V shed 0 bases, J shed 9 bases, and the junction held 16 bases outside the gene matches. Looked up from germline, CDR1 is LGHDT and CDR2 is YNNKEL (reference sequence).

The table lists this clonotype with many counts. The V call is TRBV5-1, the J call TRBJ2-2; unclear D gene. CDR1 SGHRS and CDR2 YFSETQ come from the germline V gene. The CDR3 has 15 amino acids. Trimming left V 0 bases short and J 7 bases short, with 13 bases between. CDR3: CASSLEAAAIGELFF. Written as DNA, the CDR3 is TGCGCCAGCAGCTTGGAGGCGGCGGCGATCGGGGAGCTGTTTTTT.

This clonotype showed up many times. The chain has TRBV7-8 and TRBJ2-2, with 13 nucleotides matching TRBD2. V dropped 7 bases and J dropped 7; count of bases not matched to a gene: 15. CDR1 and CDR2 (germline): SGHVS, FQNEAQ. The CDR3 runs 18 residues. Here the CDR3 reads CASTLRRQLAGGHGELFF. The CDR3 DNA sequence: TGTGCCAGCACCCTAAGAAGACAACTAGCGGGGGGGCACGGGGAGCTGTTTTTT.

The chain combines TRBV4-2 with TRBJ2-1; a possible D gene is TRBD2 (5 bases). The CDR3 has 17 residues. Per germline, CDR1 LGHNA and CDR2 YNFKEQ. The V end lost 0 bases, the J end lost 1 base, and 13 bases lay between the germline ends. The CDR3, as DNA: TGTGCCAGCAGCCAAGATCGGACTGATCCTTCCTACAATGAGCAGTTCTTC. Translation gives CASSQDRTDPSYNEQFF.

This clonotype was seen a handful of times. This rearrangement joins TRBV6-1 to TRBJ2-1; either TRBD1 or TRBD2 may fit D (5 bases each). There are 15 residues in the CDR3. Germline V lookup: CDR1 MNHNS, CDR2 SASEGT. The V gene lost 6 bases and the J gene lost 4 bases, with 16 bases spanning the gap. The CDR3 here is CASRTTRGNYNEQFF. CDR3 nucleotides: TGTGCCAGCAGAACAACTAGGGGAAATTACAATGAGCAGTTCTTC.

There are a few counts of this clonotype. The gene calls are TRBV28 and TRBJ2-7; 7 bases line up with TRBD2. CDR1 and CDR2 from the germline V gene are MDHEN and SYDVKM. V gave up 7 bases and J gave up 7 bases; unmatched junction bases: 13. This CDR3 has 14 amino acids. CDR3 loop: CASKTSAPEYEQYF. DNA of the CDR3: TGTGCCAGCAAAACTAGCGCCCCAGAATATGAGCAGTACTTC.

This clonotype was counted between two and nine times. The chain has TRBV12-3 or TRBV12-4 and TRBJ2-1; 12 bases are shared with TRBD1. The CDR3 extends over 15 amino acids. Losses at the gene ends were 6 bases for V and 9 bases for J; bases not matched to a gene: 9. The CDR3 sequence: CASRTRDRGLFEQFF. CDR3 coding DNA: TGTGCCAGCAGAACCCGGGACAGGGGGCTTTTTGAGCAGTTCTTC.

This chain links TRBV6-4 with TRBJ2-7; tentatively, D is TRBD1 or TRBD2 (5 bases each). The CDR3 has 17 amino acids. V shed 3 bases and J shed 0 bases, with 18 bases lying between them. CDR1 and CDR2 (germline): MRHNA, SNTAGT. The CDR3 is CASSDTWRQGYSYEQYF. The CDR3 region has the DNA TGTGCCAGCAGTGATACTTGGAGGCAGGGATACTCCTACGAGCAGTACTTC.

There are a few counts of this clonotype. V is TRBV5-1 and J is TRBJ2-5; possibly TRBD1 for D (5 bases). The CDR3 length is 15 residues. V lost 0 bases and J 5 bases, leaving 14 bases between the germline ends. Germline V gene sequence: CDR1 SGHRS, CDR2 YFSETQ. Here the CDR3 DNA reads TGCGCCAGCAGCTTGGGAGGCAGGGTGGACGAGACCCAGTACTTC. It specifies CASSLGGRVDETQYF.

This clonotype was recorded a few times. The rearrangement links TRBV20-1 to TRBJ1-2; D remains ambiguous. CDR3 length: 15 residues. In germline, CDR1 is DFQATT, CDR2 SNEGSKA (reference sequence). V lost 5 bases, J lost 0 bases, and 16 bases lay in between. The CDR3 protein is CSAVDQRLSNYGYTF. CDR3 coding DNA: TGCAGTGCTGTGGACCAGCGGCTCTCTAACTATGGCTACACCTTC.

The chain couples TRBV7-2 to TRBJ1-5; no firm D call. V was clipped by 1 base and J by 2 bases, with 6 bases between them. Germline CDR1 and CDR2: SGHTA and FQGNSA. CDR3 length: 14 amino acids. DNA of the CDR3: TGTGCCAGCAGCTTAGACATGGGCAATCAGCCCCAGCATTTT. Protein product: CASSLDMGNQPQHF.

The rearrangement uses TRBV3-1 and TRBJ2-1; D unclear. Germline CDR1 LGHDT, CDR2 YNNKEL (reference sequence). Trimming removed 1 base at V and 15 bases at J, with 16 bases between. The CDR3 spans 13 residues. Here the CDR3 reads CASSQVFSEWRFF. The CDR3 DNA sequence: TGTGCCAGCAGCCAAGTCTTTAGTGAGTGGCGGTTCTTC.

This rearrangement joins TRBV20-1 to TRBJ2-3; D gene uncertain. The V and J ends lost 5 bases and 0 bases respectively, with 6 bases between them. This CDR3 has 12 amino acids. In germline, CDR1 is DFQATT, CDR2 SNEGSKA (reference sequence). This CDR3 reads CSALQSTDTQYF. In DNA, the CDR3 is TGCAGTGCTCTACAAAGCACAGATACGCAGTATTTT.

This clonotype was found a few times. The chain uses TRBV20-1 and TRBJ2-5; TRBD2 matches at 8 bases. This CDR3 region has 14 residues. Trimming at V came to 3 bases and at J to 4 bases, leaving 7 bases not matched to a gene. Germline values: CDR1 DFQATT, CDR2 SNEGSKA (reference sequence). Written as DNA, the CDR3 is TGCAGTGCTAGTGGTAGCGGGAACTTAGAGACCCAGTACTTC. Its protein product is CSASGSGNLETQYF.

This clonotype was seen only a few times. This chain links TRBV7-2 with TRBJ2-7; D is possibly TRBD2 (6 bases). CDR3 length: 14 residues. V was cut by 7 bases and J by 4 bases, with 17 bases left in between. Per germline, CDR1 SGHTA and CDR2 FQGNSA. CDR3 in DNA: TGTGCCAGCACCCCATCCGGGGGATGGTACGAGCAGTACTTC. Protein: CASTPSGGWYEQYF.

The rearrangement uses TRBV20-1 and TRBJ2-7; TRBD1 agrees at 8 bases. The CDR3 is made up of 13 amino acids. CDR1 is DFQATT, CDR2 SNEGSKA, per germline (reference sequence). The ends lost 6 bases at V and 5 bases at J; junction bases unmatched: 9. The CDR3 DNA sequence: TGCAGTGCGGCCGGACAGGGAAAAAACGAGCAGTACTTC. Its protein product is CSAAGQGKNEQYF.

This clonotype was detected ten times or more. CDR3 coding DNA: TGCGCCAGCAGGAGACGGCGAGGGGAGACCCAGTACTTC. This translates into CASRRRRGETQYF. This chain uses TRBV10-2 with TRBJ2-5, with a possible D match to TRBD2 (5 bases). Germline loops: CDR1 WSHSY, CDR2 SAAADI. The CDR3 is 13 residues long. With 6 bases removed from V and 5 bases from J, the gap between germline ends came to 13 bases.

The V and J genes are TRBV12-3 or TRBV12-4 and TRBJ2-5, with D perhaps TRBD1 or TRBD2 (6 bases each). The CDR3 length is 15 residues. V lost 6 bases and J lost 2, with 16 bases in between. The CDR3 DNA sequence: TGTGCCAGCAGCCTAAGGGGGGCTCCGCAAGAGACCCAGTACTTC. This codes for CASSLRGAPQETQYF.

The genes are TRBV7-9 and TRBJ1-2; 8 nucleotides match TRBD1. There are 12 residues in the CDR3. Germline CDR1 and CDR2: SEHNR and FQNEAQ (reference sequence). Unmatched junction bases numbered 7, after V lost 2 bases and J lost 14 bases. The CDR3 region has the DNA TGTGCCAGCAGCTTAAGTCAGGGGGCGAGTACCTTC. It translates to CASSLSQGASTF.

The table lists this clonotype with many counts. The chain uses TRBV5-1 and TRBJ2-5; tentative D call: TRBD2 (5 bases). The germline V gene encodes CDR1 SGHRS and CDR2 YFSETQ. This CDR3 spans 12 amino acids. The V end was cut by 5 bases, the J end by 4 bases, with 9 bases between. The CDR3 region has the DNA TGCGCCAGCAGGAAACTAGGAGAGACCCAGTACTTC. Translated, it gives CASRKLGETQYF.

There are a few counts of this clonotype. This CDR3 reads CASSKNRGRRGGGLYNEQFF. The CDR3 nucleotides are TGTGCCAGCAGCAAAAACAGGGGGCGCAGAGGAGGGGGGTTATACAATGAGCAGTTCTTC. V usage is TRBV21-1 and J usage is TRBJ2-1; TRBD1 was called by the table and not checked on the DNA. TRBV21-1 is termed a pseudogene. This CDR3 spans 20 amino acids.